These 2 T cell receptor beta chains were sequenced from one sample in a study of identical twins. Via MiXCR, TCRdb re-called the 5' RACE reads, giving one row per CDR3 protein. The data contain more than 1.5 million distinct CDR3 sequences, 25% to 35% of them seen just once; the ten biggest clones take up 0.27%. Sequenced material: cord blood. These receptors were taken from a newborn girl in good health.

The genes are TRBV6-2 or TRBV6-3 and TRBJ2-7, with D perhaps matching TRBD1 or TRBD2 (6 bases each). V lost 6 bases to trimming and J lost 6 bases, with 18 bases between them. Germline V lookup: CDR1 MNHEY, CDR2 SVGEGT. There are 14 residues in the CDR3. CDR3 protein: CASSSNRDCSEQYF. The CDR3 bases are TGTGCCAGCAGCTCGAACAGGGACTGCAGCGAGCAGTACTTC.

This clonotype was counted a few times. J is TRBJ1-1 and V is TRBV5-1; a weak D match, TRBD1 (6 bases). The CDR3 is 18 residues long. Trimming took off 5 bases at V and 3 bases at J, with 26 bases between the two ends. Germline CDR1 reads SGHRS; CDR2 reads YFSETQ. CDR3 bases: TGCGCCAGCAGACTCCCGCGCCGGTTGGGGGCGCGGGACACTGAAGCTTTCTTT. This sequence encodes CASRLPRRLGARDTEAFF.